These 2 T cell receptor beta chains came from one sample sequenced in a study of blood T cell repertoires in COVID-19. Using immunoSEQ multiplex PCR, the repertoire was profiled, and TCRdb retains in-frame clones only, with some absent. The table includes 200,000 to 250,000 clones, around 84% detected once. The source material was peripheral blood. These receptor sequences come from a human donor in a cohort sampled during active COVID-19.

This chain joins TRBV6-6 and TRBJ1-1, with D unclear. Germline values: CDR1 MNHNY, CDR2 SVGAGI (reference sequence). CDR3 size: 13 residues. Trimming stripped 10 bases from V and 2 bases from J, with 14 bases between. CDR3 sequence reads: CAITNAVNTEAFF. CDR3 in DNA: TGTGCCATCACAAACGCGGTTAACACTGAAGCTTTCTTT.

The rearrangement joins TRBV30 to TRBJ1-6; 7 nucleotides match TRBD1. Germline values: CDR1 GTSNPN, CDR2 SVGIG (reference sequence). The CDR3 loop spans 13 amino acids. J gave up 7 bases and V 3 bases, and 3 bases lay outside the gene matches. The CDR3 DNA reads as TGTGCCTGGAGGACAGGGCCCAATTCACCCCTCCACTTT. This gives the protein CAWRTGPNSPLHF.